Following are 23 T cell receptor beta chains from one sample sequenced in a study of blood T cell repertoires in COVID-19. Generated by immunoSEQ multiplex PCR, the TCRdb table keeps only in-frame clones and is missing some. The table includes about half a million clones, approximately 85% detected once. The sequenced material came from peripheral blood. Every receptor here comes from a human donor in a cohort sampled during active COVID-19.

This rearrangement joins TRBV27 to TRBJ1-1; 7 bases map to TRBD1. V lost 7 bases and J lost 2; bases outside the gene matches: 13. This CDR3 is built from 16 residues. Per germline, CDR1 MNHEY and CDR2 SMNVEV (reference sequence). The CDR3 is CASKGAGGTINTEAFF. In DNA form, the CDR3 reads TGTGCCAGCAAGGGGGCAGGGGGGACCATTAACACTGAAGCTTTCTTT.

On this clone: Other nucleotide sequences from this sample produce the same CDR3. V is TRBV10-1 and J is TRBJ1-6; D remains ambiguous. Looked up from germline, CDR1 is WNHNN and CDR2 is SYGVQD (reference sequence). Trimming took off 4 bases at V and 10 bases at J, with 8 bases between the two ends. The CDR3 extends over 12 amino acids. The CDR3 DNA reads as TGCGCCAGCAGTGCGGGTAACTCACCCCTCCACTTT. Amino acids: CASSAGNSPLHF.

Points on this clone: Other nucleotide sequences from this sample produce the same CDR3. The V and J genes are TRBV19 and TRBJ1-5; perhaps TRBD1 as D (5 bases). Trimming pared 2 bases from V and 0 bases from J, leaving 8 bases between. The CDR3 has 15 amino acids. Germline assignment: CDR1 LNHDA and CDR2 SQIVND (reference sequence). The CDR3 sequence: CASSISGYSNQPQHF. CDR3 coding DNA: TGTGCCAGTAGTATATCAGGGTATAGCAATCAGCCCCAGCATTTT. The full variable domain, its missing parts supplied by reference TRBV19 and TRBJ1-5, is DGGITQSPKYLFRKEGQNVTLSCEQNLNHDAMYWYRQDPGQGLRLIYYSQIVNDFQKGDIAEGYSVSREKKESFPLTVTSAQKNPTAFYLCASSISGYSNQPQHFGDGTRLSIL.

This clone was detected only once. The chain has TRBV6-4 and TRBJ2-3; 8 bases line up with TRBD1. The CDR3 runs to 17 residues. Germline loops: CDR1 MRHNA, CDR2 SNTAGT. V lost 7 bases and J lost 1; bases outside the gene matches: 13. The CDR3 protein is CASIGRGQVGGTDTQYF. CDR3 nucleotide sequence: TGTGCCAGCATTGGCAGGGGGCAAGTAGGAGGCACAGATACGCAGTATTTT.

This chain uses TRBV6-5 with TRBJ2-7; 8 bases are shared with TRBD1. Trimming removed 6 bases from V and 3 bases from J; junction bases left unmatched: 10. The CDR3 has 15 residues. CDR1 is MNHEY and CDR2 is SVGAGI in the germline V gene. CDR3 DNA sequence: TGTGCCAGCAGAGTTTCGCGGGACAGGAACTACGAGCAGTACTTC. Its protein product is CASRVSRDRNYEQYF.

Here the CDR3 reads CASSAMLAGGSTDTQYF. DNA of the CDR3: TGTGCCAGCAGCGCCATGCTAGCGGGAGGGAGCACAGATACGCAGTATTTT. The chain carries TRBV9 and TRBJ2-3, with 12 bases lining up with TRBD2. CDR1 and CDR2 (germline): SGDLS, YYNGEE. The CDR3 extends over 17 amino acids. With 3 bases clipped from V and 0 bases from J, the junction kept 5 bases outside the gene matches.

The chain combines TRBV4-1 with TRBJ1-2, with a weak D call TRBD1 (6 bases). Per the germline V gene, CDR1 is MGHRA and CDR2 is YSYEKL. V shed 0 bases and J shed 1 base, with 15 bases lying between them. This CDR3 region has 17 residues. The chain's CDR3 is CASSQDGGRGGNYGYTF. In DNA, the CDR3 is TGCGCCAGCAGCCAAGATGGGGGCAGGGGTGGTAACTATGGCTACACCTTC.

The V gene is TRBV2, the J gene TRBJ2-5; no reliable D call. Trimming removed 3 bases at V and 5 bases at J, with 13 bases between. Germline values: CDR1 SNHLY, CDR2 FYNNEI. The CDR3 is 14 amino acids. The CDR3 sequence is CASSDRLLGETQYF. The CDR3 nucleotides are TGTGCCAGCAGTGACCGACTGCTTGGGGAGACCCAGTACTTC. Using reference TRBV2 and TRBJ2-5 for the parts outside the CDR3, the full variable domain is EPEVTQTPSHQVTQMGQEVILRCVPISNHLYFYWYRQILGQKVEFLVSFYNNEISEKSEIFDDQFSVERPDGSNFTLKIRSTKLEDSAMYFCASSDRLLGETQYFGPGTRLLVL.

The chain combines TRBV7-2 with TRBJ2-1; TRBD2 is a possible D gene (5 bases). The CDR3 has 13 amino acids. V lost 5 bases to trimming and J lost 3 bases, with 8 bases between them. CDR1 is SGHTA, CDR2 FQGNSA, per germline. The CDR3 nucleotides are TGTGCCAGCAGCCTGAGGGTCTACAATGAGCAGTTCTTC. Translating gives CASSLRVYNEQFF. The full variable domain, rest sourced from reference TRBV7-2 and TRBJ2-1, is GAGVSQSPSNKVTEKGKDVELRCDPISGHTALYWYRQSLGQGLEFLIYFQGNSAPDKSGLPSDRFSAERTGGSVSTLTIQRTQQEDSAVYLCASSLRVYNEQFFGPGTRLTVL.

The chain couples TRBV30 to TRBJ2-7; D is possibly TRBD2 (5 bases). The CDR3 extends over 13 amino acids. The germline V gene encodes CDR1 GTSNPN and CDR2 SVGIG (reference sequence). Trimming left V 1 base short and J 2 bases short, with 9 bases between. As DNA, the CDR3 is TGTGCCTGGAGTGCGGGAAGCCCCTACGAGCAGTACTTC. Protein sequence: CAWSAGSPYEQYF.

This sequence joins TRBV7-3 and TRBJ2-5; TRBD2 aligns across 7 bases. With V trimmed by 2 bases and J by 4 bases, 7 bases remained unmatched. The germline V gene encodes CDR1 SGHTA and CDR2 FQGTGA. The CDR3 is made up of 15 amino acids. The CDR3 nucleotides are TGTGCCAGCAGCTTAGCTGCGGGGGTGGGAGAGACCCAGTACTTC. It translates to CASSLAAGVGETQYF.

The chain carries TRBV28 and TRBJ2-7; D is unresolved. Germline CDR1 reads MDHEN; CDR2 reads SYDVKM. This CDR3 spans 14 amino acids. V lost 10 bases, J lost 4 bases, and 20 bases lay in between. The CDR3, as DNA: TGTGCCACCAGAGGAGTCCAAACTATTTACGAGCAGTACTTC. This sequence encodes CATRGVQTIYEQYF. The full variable domain, in which reference TRBV28 and TRBJ2-7 provide the parts outside the CDR3, is DVKVTQSSRYLVKRTGEKVFLECVQDMDHENMFWYRQDPGLGLRLIYFSYDVKMKEKGDIPEGYSVSREKKERFSLILESASTNQTSMYLCATRGVQTIYEQYFGPGTRLTVT.

The chain employs TRBV18 and TRBJ2-1, with a possible D match to TRBD1 (6 bases). Looked up from germline, CDR1 is KGHSH and CDR2 is LQKENI. V dropped 6 bases and J dropped 12 bases, with 24 bases sitting between them. The CDR3 spans 15 residues. CDR3 in DNA: TGTGCCAGCTCCCCGGGTTTGGGGGCAGAGACGGGGCAGTTCTTC. Residues: CASSPGLGAETGQFF.

The CDR3 reads CATTTGDNYEQYF. The CDR3 DNA is TGTGCCACCACGACAGGGGACAATTACGAGCAGTACTTC. The V call is TRBV28, the J call TRBJ2-7; 8 bases map to TRBD1. Unmatched junction bases numbered 9, after V lost 10 bases and J lost 4 bases. Germline loops: CDR1 MDHEN, CDR2 SYDVKM. The CDR3 is 13 amino acids.

The chain uses TRBV5-1 and TRBJ2-5; 7 bases fit TRBD2. The CDR3 covers 15 residues. After removal of 0 bases from V and 2 bases from J, the junction contained 4 bases not matched to a gene. The germline CDR1 and CDR2 sequences are SGHRS and YFSETQ. The CDR3 nucleotides are TGCGCCAGCAGCTTGGACGGGGGGAAACAAGAGACCCAGTACTTC. It translates to CASSLDGGKQETQYF. Combining the CDR3 with reference TRBV5-1 and TRBJ2-5 gives the whole variable domain KAGVTQTPRYLIKTRGQQVTLSCSPISGHRSVSWYQQTPGQGLQFLFEYFSETQRNKGNFPGRFSGRQFSNSRSEMNVSTLELGDSALYLCASSLDGGKQETQYFGPGTRLLVL.

J is TRBJ1-3 and V is TRBV7-2; 8 positions match TRBD1. The CDR3 is made up of 18 amino acids. Trimming at V came to 3 bases and at J to 1 base, leaving 11 bases not matched to a gene. The germline V gene has CDR1 SGHTA and CDR2 FQGNSA. In DNA form, the CDR3 reads TGTGCCAGCAGCTTGAGAGCTAAGACAGGGGCTTCTGGAAACACCATATATTTT. Translated, it gives CASSLRAKTGASGNTIYF. The complete variable domain, with remaining parts taken from reference TRBV7-2 and TRBJ1-3, reads GAGVSQSPSNKVTEKGKDVELRCDPISGHTALYWYRQSLGQGLEFLIYFQGNSAPDKSGLPSDRFSAERTGGSVSTLTIQRTQQEDSAVYLCASSLRAKTGASGNTIYFGEGSWLTVV.

The V gene is TRBV2, the J gene TRBJ2-1, with no clear D. This CDR3 is built from 13 residues. With 7 bases removed from V and 2 bases from J, the gap between germline ends came to 9 bases. Germline CDR1 is SNHLY and CDR2 is FYNNEI. CDR3 residues: CASKPPAYNEQFF. The CDR3 DNA reads as TGTGCCAGCAAACCACCAGCCTACAATGAGCAGTTCTTC.

CDR3 coding DNA: TGTGCCAGCAGCTTCGGACTAGCGGGAAGCGAGACCCAGTACTTC. Amino acids: CASSFGLAGSETQYF. The V gene is TRBV7-8, the J gene TRBJ2-5, with 12 nucleotides matching TRBD2. This CDR3 is 15 amino acids long. V shed 3 bases, J shed 5 bases, and the junction held 4 bases outside the gene matches. Germline loops: CDR1 SGHVS, CDR2 FQNEAQ. Based on the CDR3 plus reference TRBV7-8 and TRBJ2-5, the full variable domain is GAGVSQSPRYKVAKRGQDVALRCDPISGHVSLFWYQQALGQGPEFLTYFQNEAQLDKSGLPSDRFFAERPEGSVSTLKIQRTQQEDSAVYLCASSFGLAGSETQYFGPGTRLLVL.

The rearrangement links TRBV7-2 to TRBJ2-1; TRBD1 might be the D (5 bases). CDR3 length: 15 residues. Germline values: CDR1 SGHTA, CDR2 FQGNSA. V lost 7 bases to trimming and J lost 2 bases, with 15 bases between them. CDR3 residues: CASTPQGGTYNEQFF. For the CDR3, the DNA is TGTGCCAGCACCCCGCAGGGCGGAACCTACAATGAGCAGTTCTTC.

The V and J genes are TRBV14 and TRBJ2-1, with 7 bases lining up with TRBD2. V lost 4 bases to trimming and J lost 3 bases; unmatched junction nucleotides: 9. There are 16 residues in the CDR3. Germline V gene data show CDR1 as SGHDN and CDR2 as FVKESK. The CDR3 here is CASSLEGGSFYNEQFF. CDR3 DNA sequence: TGTGCCAGCAGCCTCGAAGGCGGGAGTTTCTACAATGAGCAGTTCTTC.

This sequence joins TRBV6-5 and TRBJ1-6; D gene uncertain. Germline lookup yields CDR1 MNHEY and CDR2 SVGAGI. V was clipped by 8 bases and J by 7 bases, with 9 bases between them. The CDR3 consists of 12 residues. CDR3 sequence reads: CASGSENSPLHF. CDR3 coding DNA: TGTGCCAGCGGCTCAGAAAATTCACCCCTCCACTTT.

This chain uses TRBV10-3 with TRBJ2-7; 11 nucleotides agree with TRBD2. Germline loops: CDR1 ENHRY, CDR2 SYGVKD. CDR3 length: 15 residues. V shed 8 bases and J 3 bases; nucleotides not matched to a gene: 9. Here the CDR3 reads CAIGLAGGGNYEQYF. In nucleotides, the CDR3 is TGTGCCATCGGTTTAGCGGGAGGGGGGAACTACGAGCAGTACTTC.

The chain uses TRBV29-1 and TRBJ2-5; TRBD2 is a possible D gene (6 bases). The length of the CDR3 is 12 residues. The germline CDR1 and CDR2 sequences are SQVTM and ANQGSEA. The germline V and J ends were trimmed by 7 bases and 5 bases, with 14 bases remaining between them. CDR3 in DNA: TGCAGCGCCCGGGACTCGGCGGAGACCCAGTACTTC. This gives the protein CSARDSAETQYF.